These 12 T cell receptor beta chains were sequenced from one sample in a study of cytotoxic CD8 clonotypes in ibrutinib-treated CLL. The data were produced by immunoSEQ multiplex PCR, yet TCRdb's version contains in-frame clones alone and is incomplete. Counted here are 35,000 or so clones, more than 65% occurring once; the ten biggest clones make up roughly a quarter. The starting material was PBMCs, obtained before ibrutinib treatment. These TCRs come from a human donor with chronic lymphocytic leukemia.

The chain joins TRBV7-2 to TRBJ1-5; D gene unclear. V dropped 0 bases and J dropped 1 base, with 4 bases sitting between them. The CDR3 has 14 residues. The germline CDR1 and CDR2 sequences are SGHTA and FQGNSA. CDR3 residues: CASSLAGSNQPQHF. CDR3 nucleotides: TGTGCCAGCAGCTTAGCAGGGAGCAATCAGCCCCAGCATTTT.

The CDR3 DNA follows: TGTGCCAGCAGCTTAGTCGGAGGCCGGGATATTTCACCCCTCCACTTT. It specifies CASSLVGGRDISPLHF. The chain employs TRBV7-6 and TRBJ1-6; no clear D gene. Germline CDR1 reads SGHVS; CDR2 reads FNYEAQ. The CDR3 has 16 amino acids. The V gene lost 1 base and the J gene lost 9 bases, with 16 bases spanning the gap.

V and J are TRBV7-3 and TRBJ2-2, with 7 bases identical to TRBD1. Unmatched junction bases numbered 1, after V lost 2 bases and J lost 1 base. This CDR3 is 15 amino acids long. Germline loops: CDR1 SGHTA, CDR2 FQGTGA. The CDR3 DNA follows: TGTGCCAGCAGCTTATCAGGGGGGAACACCGGGGAGCTGTTTTTT. Translation gives CASSLSGGNTGELFF.

The J gene is TRBJ1-5, the V gene TRBV6-1; 7 bases map to TRBD1. This CDR3 region has 13 residues. The germline V gene encodes CDR1 MNHNS and CDR2 SASEGT. V shed 7 bases, J shed 5 bases, and the junction held 5 bases outside the gene matches. CDR3: CASIDTGDQPQHF. The CDR3 coding sequence is TGTGCCAGCATCGATACAGGGGATCAGCCCCAGCATTTT.

With regard to this clone: A junction boundary mismatches the germline segment, possibly from a read error. The chain couples TRBV7-7 to TRBJ2-3, with TRBD2 matching over 12 bases. Germline CDR1 and CDR2: SSHAT and FNYEAQ (reference sequence). This CDR3 contains 16 residues. In DNA, the CDR3 is TGTGCTAGCAGCTTAGACCGACTAGCGGGAGTAGATACGCAGTATTTT. Protein: CASSLDRLAGVDTQYF.

The rearrangement joins TRBV6-1 to TRBJ2-7; D not certain. The CDR3 runs 14 residues. CDR1 and CDR2 (germline): MNHNS, SASEGT. V was cut by 2 bases and J by 2 bases, with 10 bases left in between. The CDR3 loop reads CASSESTLTYEQYF. CDR3 DNA sequence: TGTGCCAGCAGTGAATCCACACTGACCTACGAGCAGTACTTC.

The gene calls are TRBV21-1 and TRBJ2-7; TRBD2, the table's D call, was not compared with the DNA. TRBV21-1 is a known pseudogene. The length of the CDR3 is 20 residues. The CDR3 here is CASSYKQRDAGLGISYEQYF. In DNA form, the CDR3 reads TGTGCCAGCAGCTACAAACAGCGGGACGCGGGACTAGGGATCTCCTACGAGCAGTACTTC.

The chain joins TRBV21-1 to TRBJ1-6. TRBV21-1 is labeled a pseudogene. The CDR3 consists of 14 residues. The CDR3 DNA is TGTGCCAGCACCCCGTCCTCTCGGGATTCACCCCTCCACTTT. It is translated as CASTPSSRDSPLHF.

The chain is built from TRBV7-2 and TRBJ2-3; D is unresolved. This CDR3 has 15 residues. Looked up from germline, CDR1 is SGHTA and CDR2 is FQGNSA. Trimming removed 1 base from V and 2 bases from J, with 10 bases in between. The CDR3 DNA reads TGTGCCAGCAGCTTAGTTGGGCTTTTCACAGATACGCAGTATTTT. Translated: CASSLVGLFTDTQYF.

This CDR3 is CASSSGVDEKLFF. Written as DNA, the CDR3 is TGCGCCAGCAGCTCTGGTGTCGACGAAAAACTGTTTTTT. V is TRBV5-1 and J is TRBJ1-4; D is uncertain. Trimming stripped 3 bases from V and 8 bases from J, with 11 bases between. This CDR3 has 13 residues. Per germline, CDR1 SGHRS and CDR2 YFSETQ.

This rearrangement joins TRBV19 to TRBJ2-7, with D possibly matching TRBD2 (5 bases). There are 14 residues in the CDR3. From germline, CDR1 is LNHDA and CDR2 SQIVND (reference sequence). Trimming took off 6 bases at V and 1 base at J, with 13 bases between the two ends. CDR3 sequence reads: CASRWRVGSYEQYF. CDR3 nucleotides: TGTGCCAGTAGGTGGCGGGTAGGGTCCTACGAGCAGTACTTC.

The chain carries TRBV5-5 and TRBJ2-3; TRBD1 matches at 7 bases. CDR3 length: 13 amino acids. The germline V gene encodes CDR1 SGHKS and CDR2 YYEKEE (reference sequence). J was trimmed by 3 bases and V by 6 bases; bases with no gene match: 4. As DNA, the CDR3 is TGTGCCAGCACGCTGACAGGGACAGATACGCAGTATTTT. Encoded protein: CASTLTGTDTQYF.